This note documents a single T cell receptor beta chain sequence. No antigen is known for it. This entry belongs to a study of cytotoxic CD8 clonotypes in ibrutinib-treated CLL. Repertoires were generated with immunoSEQ multiplex PCR, while TCRdb's copy carries only in-frame clones and drops some. The sample carries about 22,000 clones, around 80% recorded once. Germline V lookup: CDR1 SGHTA, CDR2 FQGNSA. V lost 5 bases and J 4 bases, leaving 13 bases between the germline ends. The CDR3 spans 14 residues. Findings and caveats of the study: The study found public clonotypes uncommon, contracting or stable on treatment.

The sequences come from PBMCs, collected before ibrutinib treatment. This sequence was found in a human donor with chronic lymphocytic leukemia. The chain links TRBV7-2 to TRBJ2-3; a possible D gene is TRBD2 (6 bases). DNA for the CDR3: TGTGCCAGCAGCCCCGGACGGGGGTCAGATACGCAGTATTTT. Its translation: CASSPGRGSDTQYF.